Below are 5 T cell receptor beta chains sequenced from a single sample in a study of control samples from healthy donors and cancer patients. Libraries were prepared by immunoSEQ multiplex PCR; TCRdb keeps only in-frame clonotypes and omits some of them. The table includes some 100,000 clones, 79% detected once. The source material was blood. All receptors come from a woman in her twenties or thirties in good health.

The J gene is TRBJ2-7, the V gene TRBV5-8; a weak D match, TRBD2 (6 bases). This CDR3 region has 15 residues. Trimming left V 4 bases short and J 0 bases short, with 14 bases between. From germline, CDR1 is SGHTS and CDR2 YDEGEE. CDR3 amino acids: CASSRRDFSSYEQYF. The DNA of the CDR3 is TGTGCCAGCAGCCGGCGGGACTTTAGCTCCTACGAGCAGTACTTC.

The genes are TRBV5-1 and TRBJ1-1; 11 bases are shared with TRBD1. V lost 4 bases to trimming and J lost 4 bases; unmatched junction nucleotides: 3. From germline, CDR1 is SGHRS and CDR2 YFSETQ. There are 14 residues in the CDR3. CDR3 nucleotide sequence: TGCGCCAGCAGCATAGGACAGGGGGCCACTGAAGCTTTCTTT. This translates into CASSIGQGATEAFF.

For the CDR3, the DNA is TGTGCCTGGAGCCACAGGGACAACCGCTATGGCTACACCTTC. It is translated as CAWSHRDNRYGYTF. This chain uses TRBV30 with TRBJ1-2; D might be TRBD1 (6 bases). Germline CDR1 reads GTSNPN; CDR2 reads SVGIG (reference sequence). The CDR3 runs 14 residues. V was shortened by 3 bases and J by 4 bases, with 15 bases between the two germline ends.

The V gene is TRBV7-3, the J gene TRBJ1-1, with 9 bases fitting TRBD1. CDR3 length: 14 residues. Looked up from germline, CDR1 is SGHTA and CDR2 is FQGTGA. Losses at the gene ends were 4 bases for V and 3 bases for J; bases not matched to a gene: 3. The CDR3 protein is CASSSHRGHTEAFF. In DNA form, the CDR3 reads TGTGCCAGCAGCTCGCACAGGGGGCACACTGAAGCTTTCTTT.

This clone was detected a few times. The chain couples TRBV10-3 to TRBJ1-4, with 8 positions matching TRBD1. The CDR3 is made up of 15 amino acids. CDR1 and CDR2 from the germline V gene are ENHRY and SYGVKD. With V trimmed by 0 bases and J by 8 bases, 5 bases remained unmatched. The chain's CDR3 is CAISESGTGGEKLFF. CDR3 nucleotide sequence: TGTGCCATCAGTGAGTCTGGGACAGGTGGGGAAAAACTGTTTTTT.